A selection of T cell receptor beta chains follows, all from one sample in a study of blood T cell repertoires in COVID-19. Repertoires were generated with immunoSEQ multiplex PCR, while TCRdb's copy carries only in-frame clones and drops some. This table holds fewer than 150,000 clones, around 79% found once. The source material was peripheral blood. Receptor source: a man at least 80 years old with acute or convalescent COVID-19. The CDR3 runs from the conserved cysteine through the conserved F or W. Fields, in order: J gene, D gene, V gene, clone size, CDR3 protein, CDR3 DNA. The D gene is left open where the match is weak. Clone sizes are given selectively: once, few, many, or a class where the clone is expanded.

J gene: TRBJ1-2; D gene: .; V gene: TRBV6-5; clone size: few; CDR3 protein: CASSRNRGARGYTF; CDR3 DNA: TGTGCCAGCAGTCGGAACCGGGGGGCGCGTGGCTACACCTTC
J gene: TRBJ2-1; D gene: TRBD2; V gene: TRBV5-1; clone size: once; CDR3 protein: CASSPRSGNYNEQFF; CDR3 DNA: TGCGCCAGCAGCCCCAGGAGCGGGAACTACAATGAGCAGTTCTTC
J gene: TRBJ1-2; D gene: .; V gene: TRBV7-2; clone size: few; CDR3 protein: CASSTLMDNVYGYTF; CDR3 DNA: TGTGCCAGCAGCACTCTAATGGACAATGTTTATGGCTACACCTTC
J gene: TRBJ2-3; D gene: TRBD2; V gene: TRBV29-1; clone size: .; CDR3 protein: CSAKGLAGGGGTDTQYF; CDR3 DNA: TGCAGCGCAAAAGGACTAGCGGGGGGCGGGGGCACAGATACGCAGTATTTT
J gene: TRBJ2-2; D gene: .; V gene: TRBV10-3; clone size: .; CDR3 protein: CAISEFRTANTGELFF; CDR3 DNA: TGTGCCATCAGTGAGTTTAGGACAGCGAACACCGGGGAGCTGTTTTTT
J gene: TRBJ1-2; D gene: TRBD1; V gene: TRBV6-6; clone size: .; CDR3 protein: CASSLTQGHYGYTF; CDR3 DNA: TGTGCCAGCAGTTTAACACAGGGGCACTATGGCTACACCTTC
J gene: TRBJ2-1; D gene: .; V gene: TRBV19; clone size: .; CDR3 protein: CASSGAGSYNEQFF; CDR3 DNA: TGTGCCAGTAGTGGGGCAGGTTCCTACAATGAGCAGTTCTTC
J gene: TRBJ2-3; D gene: .; V gene: TRBV5-1; clone size: .; CDR3 protein: CASSLGAGTDTQYF; CDR3 DNA: TGCGCCAGCAGCTTGGGCGCGGGAACCGATACGCAGTATTTT
J gene: TRBJ1-4; D gene: TRBD1; V gene: TRBV4-1; clone size: .; CDR3 protein: CASSHAQGATNEKLFF; CDR3 DNA: TGCGCCAGCAGCCACGCACAGGGGGCAACTAATGAAAAACTGTTTTTT
J gene: TRBJ2-5; D gene: TRBD2; V gene: TRBV6-5; clone size: .; CDR3 protein: CASRTSGGKETQYF; CDR3 DNA: TGTGCCAGCAGGACTAGCGGGGGAAAAGAGACCCAGTACTTC
J gene: TRBJ2-2; D gene: .; V gene: TRBV6-5; clone size: .; CDR3 protein: CASTPRGDTGELFF; CDR3 DNA: TGTGCCAGCACCCCTAGAGGAGACACCGGGGAGCTGTTTTTT
J gene: TRBJ2-1; D gene: .; V gene: TRBV5-6; clone size: few; CDR3 protein: CASSSLQGLGYLGEQFF; CDR3 DNA: TGTGCCAGCAGCTCCCTTCAGGGGCTGGGCTACCTAGGGGAGCAGTTCTTC
J gene: TRBJ2-1; D gene: .; V gene: TRBV3-1/TRBV3-2; clone size: .; CDR3 protein: CASSQGGLPYNEQFF; CDR3 DNA: TGTGCCAGCAGCCAAGGGGGACTCCCCTACAATGAGCAGTTCTTC
J gene: TRBJ1-1; D gene: .; V gene: TRBV9; clone size: many; CDR3 protein: CASSVGSGTEAFF; CDR3 DNA: TGTGCCAGCAGCGTAGGATCCGGCACTGAAGCTTTCTTT
J gene: TRBJ1-1; D gene: TRBD1; V gene: TRBV28; clone size: .; CDR3 protein: CASKPGQGRSAFF; CDR3 DNA: TGTGCCAGCAAACCGGGACAGGGTCGCTCAGCTTTCTTT
J gene: TRBJ1-2; D gene: .; V gene: TRBV23-1; clone size: .; CDR3 protein: CASSQYRPRNYGYTF; CDR3 DNA: TGCGCCAGCAGTCAGTACAGGCCCCGAAACTATGGCTACACCTTC
J gene: TRBJ2-7; D gene: TRBD1; V gene: TRBV23-1; clone size: .; CDR3 protein: CASSRAFGTERYEQYF; CDR3 DNA: TGCGCCAGCAGTCGTGCTTTTGGGACAGAACGGTACGAGCAGTACTTC
J gene: TRBJ2-7; D gene: .; V gene: TRBV2; clone size: .; CDR3 protein: CASSDTGFDEQYF; CDR3 DNA: TGTGCCAGCAGTGATACAGGGTTCGACGAGCAGTACTTC
J gene: TRBJ2-1; D gene: TRBD1; V gene: TRBV12-3/TRBV12-4; clone size: .; CDR3 protein: CASRDRNYNEQFF; CDR3 DNA: TGTGCCAGCCGGGACAGAAACTACAATGAGCAGTTCTTC
J gene: TRBJ2-3; D gene: .; V gene: TRBV5-4; clone size: .; CDR3 protein: CASSKGESGTDTQYF; CDR3 DNA: TGTGCCAGCAGCAAGGGGGAGTCGGGCACAGATACGCAGTATTTT
J gene: TRBJ2-3; D gene: TRBD1; V gene: TRBV5-1; clone size: .; CDR3 protein: CASSSTGGDTQYF; CDR3 DNA: TGCGCCAGCAGCTCGACAGGGGGAGATACGCAGTATTTT
J gene: TRBJ1-1; D gene: .; V gene: TRBV15; clone size: .; CDR3 protein: CATSRVRVGTEAFF; CDR3 DNA: TGTGCCACCAGCAGAGTGAGGGTTGGCACTGAAGCTTTCTTT
J gene: TRBJ2-7; D gene: TRBD1; V gene: TRBV2; clone size: .; CDR3 protein: CASRLKQGPYEQYF; CDR3 DNA: TGTGCCAGCAGGCTAAAACAGGGGCCCTACGAGCAGTACTTC
J gene: TRBJ1-1; D gene: .; V gene: TRBV7-9; clone size: .; CDR3 protein: CASSSRGIPAIAFF; CDR3 DNA: TGTGCCAGCAGCTCCCGGGGGATACCCGCGATAGCTTTCTTT
J gene: TRBJ2-3; D gene: TRBD2; V gene: TRBV7-6; clone size: once; CDR3 protein: CASSLELAGSTDTQYF; CDR3 DNA: TGTGCCAGCAGCTTAGAACTAGCGGGTAGCACAGATACGCAGTATTTT